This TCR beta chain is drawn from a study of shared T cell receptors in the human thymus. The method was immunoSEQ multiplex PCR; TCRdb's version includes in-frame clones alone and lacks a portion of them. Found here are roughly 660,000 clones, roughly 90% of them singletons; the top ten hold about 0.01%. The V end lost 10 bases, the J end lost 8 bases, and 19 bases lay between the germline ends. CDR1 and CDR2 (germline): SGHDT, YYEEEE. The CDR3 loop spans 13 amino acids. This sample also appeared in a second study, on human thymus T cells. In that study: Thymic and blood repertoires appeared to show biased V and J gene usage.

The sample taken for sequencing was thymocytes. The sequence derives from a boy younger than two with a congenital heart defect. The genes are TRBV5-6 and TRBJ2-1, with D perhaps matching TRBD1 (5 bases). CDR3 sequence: CARQVGLVHEQFF. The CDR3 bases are TGTGCCCGTCAAGTGGGGCTAGTTCATGAGCAGTTCTTC.